This T cell receptor beta chain derives from a study of a mutant IDH1 vaccine in newly diagnosed glioma. Study details: Vaccination was launched 4-6 weeks after radiotherapy alone, or with temozolomide cycles. Patients were pretreated with radiotherapy, temozolomide, or both, mostly both.

Time point given: week 35, safety follow-up. The investigators gave 300 ug of mutant IDH1 20-mer peptide in each vaccine dose, together with topical imiquimod. Using immunoSEQ multiplex PCR, the repertoire was profiled, and TCRdb retains in-frame clones only, with some absent. The sample has about 30,000 clones, roughly 80% seen once; the top ten hold 15%. Trimming left V 0 bases short and J 2 bases short, with 8 bases between. Germline V gives CDR1 SGHRS, CDR2 YFSETQ. This CDR3 has 14 residues. In its sample, this clone was seen a few times. Antigen specificity is unknown. Study-level results: Detectable vaccine-induced immune responses arose in approximately 93% of patients.

This receptor was identified in a man between 25 and 39 years old with glioma. Material: PBMCs, obtained from a glioma patient whose treatment included an IDH1 peptide vaccine. The chain combines TRBV5-1 with TRBJ1-1; no firm D call. As DNA, the CDR3 is TGCGCCAGCAGCTTGGAGGACGTAAACACTGAAGCTTTCTTT. Translation gives CASSLEDVNTEAFF.